This T cell receptor beta chain was documented in a study of T cell repertoires in cytomegalovirus infection. Study at large: Carrying CMV and the relevant HLA type showed in public TCR beta signatures.

The table lists this clonotype with many counts. What it binds is not known. TCRdb reprocessed the reads via MiXCR and lists one record per CDR3 protein. The sample has 150,000 to 200,000 distinct CDR3 sequences; about a tenth are singletons. CDR3 length: 14 amino acids. Germline CDR1 reads DFQATT; CDR2 reads SNEGSKA (reference sequence). With 5 bases removed from V and 14 bases from J, the gap between germline ends came to 22 bases. Study-level findings and limits: Across the ex vivo response, the dominant clonotypes were HLA-C-restricted CMV-specific TCR beta clonotypes. Based on cumulative public TCR beta family frequency, carriers of CMV plus the relevant HLA were identified.

Material: PBMCs. This TCR was sampled from a human donor in good health (CMV status not recorded). Some clones in this sample may be carry-over from other donors' samples. The chain couples TRBV20-1 to TRBJ1-6; D possibly corresponds to TRBD1 (5 bases). The CDR3 DNA reads as TGCAGTGCTTCCCGCGGGACGGCCCCCTCCACCCTCCACTTT. Its translation: CSASRGTAPSTLHF.